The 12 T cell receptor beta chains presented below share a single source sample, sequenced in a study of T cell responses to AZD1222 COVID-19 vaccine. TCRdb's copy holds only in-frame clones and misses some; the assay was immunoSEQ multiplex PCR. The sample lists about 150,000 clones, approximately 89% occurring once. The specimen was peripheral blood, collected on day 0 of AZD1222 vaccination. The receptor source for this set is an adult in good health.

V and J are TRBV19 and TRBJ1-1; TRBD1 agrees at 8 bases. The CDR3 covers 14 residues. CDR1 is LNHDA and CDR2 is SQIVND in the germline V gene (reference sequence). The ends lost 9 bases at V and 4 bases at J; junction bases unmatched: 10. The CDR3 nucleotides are TGTGCCAGCGCCGGCCCGACAGGGGTCACTGAAGCTTTCTTT. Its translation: CASAGPTGVTEAFF.

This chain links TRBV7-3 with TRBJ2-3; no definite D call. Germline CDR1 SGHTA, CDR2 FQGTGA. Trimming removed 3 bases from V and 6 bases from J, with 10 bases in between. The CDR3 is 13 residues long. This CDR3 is CASSFRASDTQYF. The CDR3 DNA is TGTGCCAGCAGCTTCCGGGCCTCCGATACGCAGTATTTT.

The CDR3 bases are TGTGCCAGCAGCCAAGGACAGGGGTTTGAAAAACTGTTTTTT. Translated: CASSQGQGFEKLFF. This chain links TRBV3-1 (or the pseudogene TRBV3-2) with TRBJ1-4; 8 positions match TRBD1. CDR3 length: 14 residues. The germline V gene has CDR1 LGHDT and CDR2 YNNKEL (reference sequence). Trimming at V came to 1 base and at J to 7 bases, leaving 2 bases not matched to a gene.

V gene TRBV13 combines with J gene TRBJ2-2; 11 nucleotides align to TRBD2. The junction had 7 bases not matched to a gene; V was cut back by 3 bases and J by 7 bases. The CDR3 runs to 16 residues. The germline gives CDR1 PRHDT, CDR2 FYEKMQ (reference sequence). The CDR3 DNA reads TGTGCCAGCAGCTTCCCCGGGACTAGCGGCAACGGGGAGCTGTTTTTT. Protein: CASSFPGTSGNGELFF.

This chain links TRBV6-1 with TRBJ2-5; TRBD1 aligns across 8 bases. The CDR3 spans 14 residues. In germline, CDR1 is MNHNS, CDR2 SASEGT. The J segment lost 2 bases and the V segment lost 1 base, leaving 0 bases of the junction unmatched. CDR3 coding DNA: TGTGCCAGCAGTGAAGGACAGGGGCAAGAGACCCAGTACTTC. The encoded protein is CASSEGQGQETQYF.

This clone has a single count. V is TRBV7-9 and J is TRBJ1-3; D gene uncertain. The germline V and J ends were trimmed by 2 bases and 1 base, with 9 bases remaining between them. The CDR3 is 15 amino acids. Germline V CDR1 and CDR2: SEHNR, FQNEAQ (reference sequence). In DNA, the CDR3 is TGTGCCAGCAGCTTACTGGTAGGGTCTGGAAACACCATATATTTT. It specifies CASSLLVGSGNTIYF.

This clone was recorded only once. CDR3 DNA: TGTGCCAGCAGCTTAGGAGGGGGCGTCAACGAGCAGTACTTC. Residues: CASSLGGGVNEQYF. This chain joins TRBV11-2 and TRBJ2-7; 7 bases align to TRBD1. This CDR3 comprises 14 residues. In germline, CDR1 is SGHAT, CDR2 FQNNGV. J lost 5 bases, V lost 1 base, and 5 bases had no gene match.

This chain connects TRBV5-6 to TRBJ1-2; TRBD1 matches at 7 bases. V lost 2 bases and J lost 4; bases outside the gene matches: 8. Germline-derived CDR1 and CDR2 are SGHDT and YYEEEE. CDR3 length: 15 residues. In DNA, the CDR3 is TGTGCCAGCAGCTTATCAGGGGGGACGCTCTATGGCTACACCTTC. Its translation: CASSLSGGTLYGYTF.

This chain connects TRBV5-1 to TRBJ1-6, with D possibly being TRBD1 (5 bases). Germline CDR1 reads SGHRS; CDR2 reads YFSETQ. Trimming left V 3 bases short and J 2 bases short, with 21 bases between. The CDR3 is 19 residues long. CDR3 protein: CASSSSRVGESPYNSPLHF. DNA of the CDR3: TGCGCCAGCAGCTCCTCCAGGGTCGGGGAATCGCCCTATAATTCACCCCTCCACTTT.

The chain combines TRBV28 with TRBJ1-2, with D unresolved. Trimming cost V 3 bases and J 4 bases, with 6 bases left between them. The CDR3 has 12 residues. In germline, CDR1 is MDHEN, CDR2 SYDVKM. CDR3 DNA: TGTGCCAGCAGTTTTTCTGGCTATGGCTACACCTTC. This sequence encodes CASSFSGYGYTF.

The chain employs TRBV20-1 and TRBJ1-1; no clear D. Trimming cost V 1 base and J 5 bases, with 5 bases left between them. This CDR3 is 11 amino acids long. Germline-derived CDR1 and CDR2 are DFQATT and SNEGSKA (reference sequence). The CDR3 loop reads CSARAMTEAFF. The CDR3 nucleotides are TGCAGTGCTAGAGCGATGACTGAAGCTTTCTTT.

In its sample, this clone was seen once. CDR3 region: CASSPWTGGTGELFF. CDR3 sequence (DNA): TGTGCCAGCAGTCCCTGGACAGGAGGCACCGGGGAGCTGTTTTTT. The V and J genes are TRBV6-6 and TRBJ2-2, with 7 bases matching TRBD1. J gave up 4 bases and V 5 bases, and 7 bases lay outside the gene matches. There are 15 residues in the CDR3. Per germline, CDR1 MNHNY and CDR2 SVGAGI (reference sequence).